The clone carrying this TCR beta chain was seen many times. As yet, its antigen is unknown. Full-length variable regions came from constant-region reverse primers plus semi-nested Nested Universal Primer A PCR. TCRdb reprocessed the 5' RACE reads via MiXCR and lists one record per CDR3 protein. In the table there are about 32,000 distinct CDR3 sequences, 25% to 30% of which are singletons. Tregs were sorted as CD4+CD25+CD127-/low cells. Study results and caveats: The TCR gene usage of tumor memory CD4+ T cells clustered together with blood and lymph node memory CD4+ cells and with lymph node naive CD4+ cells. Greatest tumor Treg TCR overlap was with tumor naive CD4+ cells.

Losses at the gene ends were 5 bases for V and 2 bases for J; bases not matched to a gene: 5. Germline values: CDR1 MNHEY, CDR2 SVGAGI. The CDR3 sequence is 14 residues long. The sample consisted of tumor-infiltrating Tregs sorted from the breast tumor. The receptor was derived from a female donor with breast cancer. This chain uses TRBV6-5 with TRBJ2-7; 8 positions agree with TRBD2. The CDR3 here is CASSHSGTTYEQYF. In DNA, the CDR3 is TGTGCCAGCAGTCATAGCGGGACCACCTACGAGCAGTACTTC.